The 19 T cell receptor beta chains reported below all come from one sample, sequenced in a study of graft-versus-host responses after intestinal transplantation. These receptors have no identified antigens. Sequencing was performed with immunoSEQ multiplex PCR; in TCRdb, only in-frame clones are kept and a portion is missing. Counted here are more than 80,000 clones, approximately 91% occurring once; the ten biggest clones make up 0.34%. Material: unstimulated CD4+ T cells sorted from spleen or lymph node cells, obtained before intestinal transplant. The source of these receptors is a human donor who received an intestinal transplant.

The chain employs TRBV29-1 and TRBJ1-2; 9 bases map to TRBD1. This CDR3 has 14 amino acids. V was pared by 6 bases and J by 8 bases, with 13 bases of the junction left unmatched. Germline loops: CDR1 SQVTM, CDR2 ANQGSEA. CDR3 in DNA: TGCAGCGTCTCGCGGACAGGGGAAAGGGTGGGCTACACCTTC. Protein: CSVSRTGERVGYTF.

The rearrangement uses TRBV6-1 and TRBJ1-5; no clear D gene. CDR3 length: 13 residues. Deletions cut 3 bases from V and 8 bases from J, with 11 bases between. Germline values: CDR1 MNHNS, CDR2 SASEGT. This chain's CDR3 is CASSERRNEPQHF. The CDR3 DNA follows: TGTGCCAGCAGTGAGAGGCGAAATGAGCCCCAGCATTTT.

The chain carries TRBV28 and TRBJ1-6, with D possibly matching TRBD1 (6 bases). CDR1 is MDHEN, CDR2 SYDVKM, per germline. There are 17 residues in the CDR3. V lost 5 bases to trimming and J lost 5 bases, with 19 bases between them. The CDR3: CASSPLGGVGNNSPLHF. For the CDR3, the DNA is TGTGCCAGCAGTCCTTTAGGGGGGGTGGGGAATAATTCACCCCTCCACTTT.

This chain links TRBV5-4 with TRBJ1-2, with D possibly matching TRBD1 (6 bases). The CDR3 extends over 14 amino acids. The germline V gene encodes CDR1 SGHNT and CDR2 YYREEE (reference sequence). Trimming removed 4 bases from V and 8 bases from J, with 18 bases in between. CDR3 in amino acids: CASSSGQSRLGYTF. The CDR3 nucleotides are TGTGCCAGCAGCAGCGGACAGTCCCGCCTAGGCTACACCTTC.

The rearrangement uses TRBV10-2 and TRBJ1-2; D may be TRBD1 (6 bases). The germline V gene encodes CDR1 WSHSY and CDR2 SAAADI. The CDR3 sequence is 12 residues long. V dropped 6 bases and J dropped 9 bases, with 14 bases sitting between them. Here the CDR3 reads CASRPSGERYTF. CDR3 bases: TGCGCCAGCAGGCCCTCAGGGGAGCGCTACACCTTC.

The chain joins TRBV10-1 to TRBJ2-7, with D unclear. The CDR3 extends over 13 amino acids. Germline V lookup: CDR1 WNHNN, CDR2 SYGVQD (reference sequence). Trimming took 6 bases from V and 6 from J, leaving 15 bases between them. DNA of the CDR3: TGCGCCAGCAGCCTAGATGCCCCGGGCGAGCAGTACTTC. Translation: CASSLDAPGEQYF.

The V gene is TRBV5-6, the J gene TRBJ2-7; 9 bases line up with TRBD1. CDR3 length: 15 amino acids. With V trimmed by 4 bases and J by 4 bases, 9 bases remained unmatched. Germline V gives CDR1 SGHDT, CDR2 YYEEEE. The DNA for the CDR3 is TGTGCCAGCAGCAAGGCCGGGACAGGGTATTACGAGCAGTACTTC. As protein: CASSKAGTGYYEQYF.

This chain joins TRBV11-2 and TRBJ2-7; the match to TRBD1 covers 8 bases. CDR3 length: 14 amino acids. With V trimmed by 2 bases and J by 4 bases, 4 bases remained unmatched. Germline CDR1 reads SGHAT; CDR2 reads FQNNGV. Here the CDR3 reads CASSLSRQGYEQYF. The CDR3 nucleotides are TGTGCCAGCAGCTTATCTCGACAGGGGTACGAGCAGTACTTC.

V usage is TRBV2 and J usage is TRBJ1-5; weak D call: TRBD1 (6 bases). The CDR3 totals 13 residues. The germline gives CDR1 SNHLY, CDR2 FYNNEI. V was cut by 6 bases and J by 4 bases, with 10 bases left in between. The CDR3: CASRRQVNQPQHF. The CDR3, as DNA: TGTGCCAGCAGGCGACAGGTAAATCAGCCCCAGCATTTT.

This chain links TRBV11-3 with TRBJ2-3; 10 bases agree with TRBD2. V dropped 5 bases and J dropped 2; count of bases not matched to a gene: 7. CDR1 is SGHNT, CDR2 YENEEA, per germline. The CDR3 extends over 16 amino acids. The CDR3 nucleotides are TGTGCCAGCAGCCGCAGGACTAGCGGACACACAGATACGCAGTATTTT. Amino acid sequence: CASSRRTSGHTDTQYF.

The chain is built from TRBV6-1 and TRBJ1-1; D ambiguous. Between the trimmed V and J ends, which lost 2 bases and 5 bases, there was a span of 6 bases. CDR3 size: 12 residues. Germline V lookup: CDR1 MNHNS, CDR2 SASEGT. Written as DNA, the CDR3 is TGTGCCAGCAGTGAATGGAGGACTGAAGCTTTCTTT. Encoded protein: CASSEWRTEAFF.

This clone was seen a handful of times. At the DNA level, this CDR3 is encoded by other sequences in the same sample as well. The V gene is TRBV6-1, the J gene TRBJ2-5, with TRBD1 matching over 8 bases. Germline V gene data show CDR1 as MNHNS and CDR2 as SASEGT. J lost 4 bases, V lost 6 bases, and 4 bases had no gene match. The CDR3 covers 13 residues. As DNA, the CDR3 is TGTGCCAGCAGCCGGACAGGGTCAGAGACCCAGTACTTC. Residues: CASSRTGSETQYF.

This chain connects TRBV7-8 to TRBJ1-1; D is perhaps TRBD1 (5 bases). Per the germline V gene, CDR1 is SGHVS and CDR2 is FQNEAQ. CDR3 length equals 13 residues. V lost 2 bases and J lost 4, with 8 bases in between. Here the CDR3 reads CASSLRRGTEAFF. CDR3 nucleotides: TGTGCCAGCAGCTTAAGGAGGGGCACTGAAGCTTTCTTT.

The chain recombines TRBV9 with TRBJ2-5; 11 bases fit TRBD2. This CDR3 comprises 17 residues. V shed 4 bases, J shed 2 bases, and the junction held 10 bases outside the gene matches. Germline V gene data show CDR1 as SGDLS and CDR2 as YYNGEE. CDR3 residues: CASSPTGASGGQETQYF. The CDR3 DNA follows: TGTGCCAGCAGCCCAACAGGGGCTAGCGGGGGGCAAGAGACCCAGTACTTC.

This chain joins TRBV28 and TRBJ2-7, with a possible D match to TRBD2 (7 bases). V was clipped by 3 bases and J by 3 bases, with 18 bases between them. Germline V CDR1 and CDR2: MDHEN, SYDVKM. CDR3 length: 16 residues. This CDR3 is CASSLGGAFPNYEQYF. The CDR3 nucleotides read TGTGCCAGCAGTTTGGGGGGGGCCTTTCCCAACTACGAGCAGTACTTC.

The chain uses TRBV9 and TRBJ1-2; TRBD1 is a possible D gene (5 bases). CDR1 and CDR2 from the germline V gene are SGDLS and YYNGEE. The CDR3 length is 13 residues. Trimming removed 0 bases from V and 8 bases from J, with 11 bases in between. DNA of the CDR3: TGTGCCAGCAGCGTAGCTGCAGGGTACGGCTACACCTTC. Translation gives CASSVAAGYGYTF.

The rearrangement uses TRBV6-5 and TRBJ2-7, with TRBD1 identical over 8 bases. The CDR3 is 15 residues long. Germline CDR1 reads MNHEY; CDR2 reads SVGAGI. After removal of 6 bases from V and 2 bases from J, the junction contained 9 bases not matched to a gene. The CDR3 DNA follows: TGTGCCAGCAGGTACGGAGGACAGGGAACCTACGAGCAGTACTTC. Translating it yields CASRYGGQGTYEQYF.

The V call is TRBV2, the J call TRBJ2-4; D might be TRBD1 (6 bases). The CDR3 loop spans 15 amino acids. Germline V gene lookup returns CDR1 SNHLY and CDR2 FYNNEI. Trimming removed 6 bases from V and 8 bases from J, with 20 bases in between. The CDR3: CASRGGRGSSDIQYF. The CDR3 DNA is TGTGCCAGCAGAGGGGGTAGGGGGTCGTCGGACATTCAGTACTTC.

With regard to this clone: An end of the junction does not agree with germline; a read error may underlie this. This chain links TRBV7-7 with TRBJ2-5, with D possibly being TRBD2 (5 bases). CDR1 is SSHAT and CDR2 is FNYEAQ in the germline V gene (reference sequence). The CDR3 totals 13 residues. The CDR3 DNA sequence: TGTGCTAGCAGCCAGTTGCGGGCAGAGACCCAGTACTTC. Translated, it gives CASSQLRAETQYF. The full variable domain, completed using reference TRBV7-7 and TRBJ2-5, is GAGVSQSPRYKVTKRGQDVTLRCDPISSHATLYWYQQALGQGPEFLTYFNYEAQPDKSGLPSDRFSAERPEGSISTLTIQRTEQRDSAMYRCASSQLRAETQYFGPGTRLLVL.